These 15 T cell receptor beta chains came from one sample sequenced in a study of OX40 agonist ivuxolimab in advanced cancers. Only in-frame clones appear in the TCRdb table, and some are missing; sequencing was by immunoSEQ multiplex PCR. The table has tens of thousands of clones, 80% to 90% seen once. Source: CD4+ or CD8+ T cells sorted from blood, taken in a trial of the OX40 agonist ivuxolimab. These receptors originate from an adult with an advanced solid tumor such as melanoma, head and neck, liver or kidney cancer.

V is TRBV6-1 and J is TRBJ1-4; perhaps TRBD1 as D (5 bases). The CDR3 covers 14 residues. V was shortened by 4 bases and J by 8 bases, with 14 bases between the two germline ends. Germline loops: CDR1 MNHNS, CDR2 SASEGT. The CDR3 region is CASSVDDRAEKLFF. In DNA, the CDR3 is TGTGCCAGCAGTGTCGACGACAGAGCCGAAAAACTGTTTTTT.

This clone has only one observation. The chain couples TRBV2 to TRBJ1-5, with D maybe TRBD1 (5 bases). V was pared by 6 bases and J by 3 bases, with 15 bases between. The CDR3 is 15 residues long. Germline V lookup: CDR1 SNHLY, CDR2 FYNNEI. The CDR3 here is CASRRTREVNQPQHF. As DNA, the CDR3 is TGTGCCAGCAGGAGGACACGGGAAGTCAATCAGCCCCAGCATTTT. The variable domain in full, completed from reference TRBV2 and TRBJ1-5, reads EPEVTQTPSHQVTQMGQEVILRCVPISNHLYFYWYRQILGQKVEFLVSFYNNEISEKSEIFDDQFSVERPDGSNFTLKIRSTKLEDSAMYFCASRRTREVNQPQHFGDGTRLSIL.

The J gene is TRBJ1-4, the V gene TRBV7-9, with D unclear. Germline V gives CDR1 SEHNR, CDR2 FQNEAQ (reference sequence). The CDR3 extends over 16 amino acids. V shed 4 bases and J shed 0 bases, with 12 bases lying between them. CDR3 residues: CASSSSDDATNEKLFF. DNA of the CDR3: TGTGCCAGCAGCTCTTCGGACGATGCAACTAATGAAAAACTGTTTTTT.

The chain joins TRBV14 to TRBJ2-3; D remains unclear. Germline-derived CDR1 and CDR2 are SGHDN and FVKESK. This CDR3 spans 13 amino acids. Trimming pared 1 base from V and 9 bases from J, leaving 11 bases between. The CDR3 spells CASSQASAGTQYF. CDR3 bases: TGTGCCAGCAGCCAAGCTTCGGCTGGGACGCAGTATTTT. Filled out from reference TRBV14 and TRBJ2-3, the complete variable domain reads EAGVTQFPSHSVIEKGQTVTLRCDPISGHDNLYWYRRVMGKEIKFLLHFVKESKQDESGMPNNRFLAERTGGTYSTLKVQPAELEDSGVYFCASSQASAGTQYFGPGTRLTVL.

The chain has TRBV29-1 and TRBJ2-1; the match to TRBD2 covers 7 bases. CDR1 is SQVTM, CDR2 ANQGSEA, per germline. CDR3 length: 14 residues. J lost 1 base, V lost 4 bases, and 4 bases had no gene match. In DNA form, the CDR3 reads TGCAGCGTTGGAAGCGGGATATCCTACAATGAGCAGTTCTTC. It is translated as CSVGSGISYNEQFF.

The J gene is TRBJ1-2, the V gene TRBV5-1; 9 positions match TRBD1. V lost 4 bases and J lost 6; bases outside the gene matches: 7. Germline V gene sequence: CDR1 SGHRS, CDR2 YFSETQ. The CDR3 runs to 14 residues. CDR3 DNA: TGCGCCAGCAGCGGAACAGGGGGCGATAATGGCTACACCTTC. It is translated as CASSGTGGDNGYTF.

This sequence joins TRBV29-1 and TRBJ1-3; maybe TRBD1 (6 bases). Germline CDR1 is SQVTM and CDR2 is ANQGSEA. The CDR3 runs to 15 residues. V lost 1 base and J lost 4, with 14 bases in between. CDR3 DNA: TGCAGCGTTGAAGTGGGGGCAGAGCTCGGAAACACCATATATTTT. This translates into CSVEVGAELGNTIYF.

The chain uses TRBV2 and TRBJ2-2; 13 bases line up with TRBD2. The CDR3 runs to 17 residues. Germline V gene sequence: CDR1 SNHLY, CDR2 FYNNEI. V gave up 5 bases and J gave up 4 bases; unmatched junction bases: 7. The DNA for the CDR3 is TGTGCCAGCAGTCTCCGGACTAGCGGGAGTCGCACCGGGGAGCTGTTTTTT. This sequence encodes CASSLRTSGSRTGELFF.

This clone was seen just once. The V and J genes are TRBV18 and TRBJ2-2; D remains unclear. V was shortened by 4 bases and J by 0 bases, with 6 bases between the two germline ends. This CDR3 comprises 14 residues. The germline gives CDR1 KGHSH, CDR2 LQKENI. In DNA, the CDR3 is TGTGCCAGCTCACTTGGACCGAACACCGGGGAGCTGTTTTTT. This translates into CASSLGPNTGELFF.

CDR3 sequence: CASSLGQGAIAEAFF. The CDR3, as DNA: TGTGCCAGCAGCTTGGGACAGGGGGCTATCGCTGAAGCTTTCTTT. The J gene is TRBJ1-1, the V gene TRBV7-2; 12 bases agree with TRBD1. This CDR3 is built from 15 residues. V lost 3 bases to trimming and J lost 6 bases; unmatched junction nucleotides: 5. Looked up from germline, CDR1 is SGHTA and CDR2 is FQGNSA.

The table lists this clone with a count of one. V and J are TRBV27 and TRBJ1-3; no definite D call. The germline V gene has CDR1 MNHEY and CDR2 SMNVEV (reference sequence). Trimming pared 5 bases from V and 2 bases from J, leaving 16 bases between. This CDR3 contains 16 residues. This CDR3 reads CASSPQGNAPGNTIYF. As DNA, the CDR3 is TGTGCCAGCAGTCCCCAAGGGAATGCCCCTGGAAACACCATATATTTT.

This clone has more than one count but fewer than ten. This sequence joins TRBV7-8 and TRBJ1-2, with D possibly being TRBD1 (6 bases). There are 13 residues in the CDR3. Germline lookup yields CDR1 SGHVS and CDR2 FQNEAQ. V was clipped by 1 base and J by 10 bases, with 13 bases between them. CDR3 nucleotide sequence: TGTGCCAGCAGCTTAGAAGTACAGGGAACCTACACCTTC. Its protein is CASSLEVQGTYTF.

The chain links TRBV21-1 to TRBJ1-5. TRBV21-1 is classified as a pseudogene. The CDR3 runs 16 residues. CDR3 sequence reads: CASSKRWKGSNQPQHF. As DNA, the CDR3 is TGTGCCAGCAGCAAGAGGTGGAAAGGTAGCAATCAGCCCCAGCATTTT.

The rearrangement uses TRBV4-1 and TRBJ1-1; perhaps TRBD1 as D (5 bases). V lost 2 bases, J lost 2 bases, and 18 bases lay in between. In germline, CDR1 is MGHRA, CDR2 YSYEKL. The CDR3 consists of 17 residues. CDR3 DNA: TGCGCCAGCAGCCAACCGAGGTATAGGGGACTCAACACTGAAGCTTTCTTT. It encodes CASSQPRYRGLNTEAFF.

V and J are TRBV30 and TRBJ2-5; D not certain. Germline CDR1 reads GTSNPN; CDR2 reads SVGIG (reference sequence). CDR3 size: 10 residues. Between the trimmed V and J ends, which lost 4 bases and 7 bases, there was a span of 7 bases. The chain's CDR3 is CAWTERTQYF. The CDR3 nucleotides are TGTGCCTGGACCGAGAGGACCCAGTACTTC.